This T cell receptor beta chain was documented in a study of blood T cell repertoires in COVID-19. Germline lookup yields CDR1 SNHLY and CDR2 FYNNEI. This CDR3 region has 14 residues. Trimming at V came to 6 bases and at J to 1 base, leaving 4 bases not matched to a gene. Sequenced by immunoSEQ multiplex PCR; TCRdb stores in-frame clones only, minus some. This repertoire shows a few hundred thousand clones, about 88% found once; its top ten account for around 2.9%. Sequencing input: PBMCs or T cells enriched from blood (not recorded which). The TCR sequence derives from a woman between 45 and 65 years old who had recovered from COVID-19. The chain has TRBV2 and TRBJ2-3; 7 nucleotides align to TRBD2. CDR3 sequence: CASRATSGTDTQYF. The DNA of the CDR3 is TGTGCCAGCAGAGCCACTAGCGGCACAGATACGCAGTATTTT.